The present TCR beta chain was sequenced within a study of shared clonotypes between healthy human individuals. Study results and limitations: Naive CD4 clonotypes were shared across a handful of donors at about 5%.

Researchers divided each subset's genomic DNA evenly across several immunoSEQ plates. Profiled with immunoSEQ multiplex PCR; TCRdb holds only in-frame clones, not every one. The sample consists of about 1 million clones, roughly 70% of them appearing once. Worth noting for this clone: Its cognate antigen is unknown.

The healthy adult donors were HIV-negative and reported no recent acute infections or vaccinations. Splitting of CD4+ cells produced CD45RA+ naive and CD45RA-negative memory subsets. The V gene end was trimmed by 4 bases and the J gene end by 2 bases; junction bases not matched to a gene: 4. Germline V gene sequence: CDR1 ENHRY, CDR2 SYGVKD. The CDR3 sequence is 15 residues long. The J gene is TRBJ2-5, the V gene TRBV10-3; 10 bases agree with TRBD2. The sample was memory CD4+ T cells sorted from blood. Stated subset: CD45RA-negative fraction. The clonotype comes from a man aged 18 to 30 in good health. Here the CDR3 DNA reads TGTGCCATCAGTGCGACTAGCGGGCAACAAGAGACCCAGTACTTC. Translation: CAISATSGQQETQYF.